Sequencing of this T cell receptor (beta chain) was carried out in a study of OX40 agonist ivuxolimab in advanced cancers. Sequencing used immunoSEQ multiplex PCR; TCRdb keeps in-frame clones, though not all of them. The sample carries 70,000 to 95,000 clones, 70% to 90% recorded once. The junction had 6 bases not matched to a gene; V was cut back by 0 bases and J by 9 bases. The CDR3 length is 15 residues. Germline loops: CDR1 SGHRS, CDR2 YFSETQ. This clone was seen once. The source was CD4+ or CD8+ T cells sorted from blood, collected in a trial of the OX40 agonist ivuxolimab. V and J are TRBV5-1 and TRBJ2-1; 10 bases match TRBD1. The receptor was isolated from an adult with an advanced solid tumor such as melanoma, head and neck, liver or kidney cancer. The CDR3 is CASSLAGQGQGEQFF. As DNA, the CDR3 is TGCGCCAGCAGCTTGGCGGGACAGGGGCAGGGTGAGCAGTTCTTC.